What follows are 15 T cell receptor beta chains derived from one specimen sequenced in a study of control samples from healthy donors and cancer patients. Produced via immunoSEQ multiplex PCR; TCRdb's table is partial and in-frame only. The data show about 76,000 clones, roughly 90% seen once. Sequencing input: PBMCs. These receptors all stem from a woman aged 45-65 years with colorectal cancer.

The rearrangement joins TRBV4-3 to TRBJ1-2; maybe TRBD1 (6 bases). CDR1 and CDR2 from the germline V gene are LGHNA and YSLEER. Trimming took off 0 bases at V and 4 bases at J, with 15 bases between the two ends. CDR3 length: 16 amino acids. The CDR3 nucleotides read TGCGCCAGCAGCCAAGATGGTCCGGGGGGCGGCTATGGCTACACCTTC. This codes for CASSQDGPGGGYGYTF.

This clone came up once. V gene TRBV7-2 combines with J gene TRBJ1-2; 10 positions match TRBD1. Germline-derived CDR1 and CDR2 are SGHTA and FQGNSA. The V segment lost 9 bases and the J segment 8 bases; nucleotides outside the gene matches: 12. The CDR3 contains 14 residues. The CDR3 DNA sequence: TGTGCCAGTACGACCGGGACAGGGGCTGAAGGCTACACCTTC. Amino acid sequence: CASTTGTGAEGYTF.

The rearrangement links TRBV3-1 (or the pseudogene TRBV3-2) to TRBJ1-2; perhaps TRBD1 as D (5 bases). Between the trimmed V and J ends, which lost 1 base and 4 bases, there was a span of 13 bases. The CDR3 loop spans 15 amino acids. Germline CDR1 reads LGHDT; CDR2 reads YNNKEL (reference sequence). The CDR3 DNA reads TGTGCCAGCAGCCAAGTGGGGGAGCCGTTCTATGGCTACACCTTC. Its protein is CASSQVGEPFYGYTF.

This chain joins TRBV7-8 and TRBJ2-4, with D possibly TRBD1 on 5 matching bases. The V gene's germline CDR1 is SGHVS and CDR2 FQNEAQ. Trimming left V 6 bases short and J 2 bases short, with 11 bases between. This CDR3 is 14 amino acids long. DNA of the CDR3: TGTGCCAGCAGTCGTCAGGGCTCCAAAAACATTCAGTACTTC. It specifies CASSRQGSKNIQYF.

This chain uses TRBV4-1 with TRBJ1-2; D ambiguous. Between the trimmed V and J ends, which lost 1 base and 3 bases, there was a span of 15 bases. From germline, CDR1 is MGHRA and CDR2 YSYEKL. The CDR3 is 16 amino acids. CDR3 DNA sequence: TGCGCCAGCAGCCAAGCCCGGGAGGCCGGGCACTATGGCTACACCTTC. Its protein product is CASSQAREAGHYGYTF.

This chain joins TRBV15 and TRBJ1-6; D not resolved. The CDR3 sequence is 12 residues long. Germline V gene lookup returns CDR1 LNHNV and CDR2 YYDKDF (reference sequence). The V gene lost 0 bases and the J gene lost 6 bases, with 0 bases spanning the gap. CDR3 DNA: TGTGCCACCAGCAGAGATAATTCACCCCTCCACTTT. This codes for CATSRDNSPLHF.

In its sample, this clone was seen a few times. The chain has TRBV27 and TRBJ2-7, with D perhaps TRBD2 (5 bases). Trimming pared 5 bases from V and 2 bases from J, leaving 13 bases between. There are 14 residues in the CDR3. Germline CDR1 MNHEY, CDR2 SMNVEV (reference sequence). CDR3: CASSPGLHTYEQYV. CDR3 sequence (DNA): TGTGCCAGCAGTCCCGGACTTCACACCTACGAGCAGTACGTC.

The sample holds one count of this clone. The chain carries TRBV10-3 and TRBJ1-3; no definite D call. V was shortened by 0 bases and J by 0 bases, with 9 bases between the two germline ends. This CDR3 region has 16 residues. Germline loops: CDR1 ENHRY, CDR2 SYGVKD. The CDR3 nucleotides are TGTGCCATCAGTGAGTCGGGCGGCTTCTCTGGAAACACCATATATTTT. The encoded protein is CAISESGGFSGNTIYF.

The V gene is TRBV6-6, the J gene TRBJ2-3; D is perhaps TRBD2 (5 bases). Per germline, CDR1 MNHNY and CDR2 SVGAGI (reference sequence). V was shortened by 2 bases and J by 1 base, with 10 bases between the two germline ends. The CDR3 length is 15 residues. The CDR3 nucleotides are TGTGCCAGCAGTTACGCGGGTCTTGGCACAGATACGCAGTATTTT. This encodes CASSYAGLGTDTQYF.

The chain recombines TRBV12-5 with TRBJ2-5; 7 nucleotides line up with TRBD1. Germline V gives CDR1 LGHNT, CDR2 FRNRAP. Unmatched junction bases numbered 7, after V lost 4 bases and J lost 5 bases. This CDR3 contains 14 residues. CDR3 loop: CASGSGQPRETQYF. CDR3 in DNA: TGTGCTAGTGGTTCGGGACAGCCCCGCGAGACCCAGTACTTC.

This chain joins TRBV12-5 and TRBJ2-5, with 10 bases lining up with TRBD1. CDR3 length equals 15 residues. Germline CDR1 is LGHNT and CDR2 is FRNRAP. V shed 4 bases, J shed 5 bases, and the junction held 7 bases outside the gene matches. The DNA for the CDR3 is TGTGCTAGTGGTTCGGGACAGGGGAGGAGGGAGACCCAGTACTTC. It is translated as CASGSGQGRRETQYF.

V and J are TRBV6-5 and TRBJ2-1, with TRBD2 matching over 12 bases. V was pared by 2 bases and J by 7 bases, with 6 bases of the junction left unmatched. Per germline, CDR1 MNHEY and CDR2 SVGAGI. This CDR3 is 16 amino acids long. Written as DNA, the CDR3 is TGTGCCAGCAGTTACCGGCTAGCGGGGGGGCCGAATGAGCAGTTCTTC. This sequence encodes CASSYRLAGGPNEQFF.

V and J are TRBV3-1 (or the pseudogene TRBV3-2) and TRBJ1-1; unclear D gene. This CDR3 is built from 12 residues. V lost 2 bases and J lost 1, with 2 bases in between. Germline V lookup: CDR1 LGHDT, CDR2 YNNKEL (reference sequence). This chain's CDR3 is CASSQRNTEAFF. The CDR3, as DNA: TGTGCCAGCAGCCAACGGAACACTGAAGCTTTCTTT.

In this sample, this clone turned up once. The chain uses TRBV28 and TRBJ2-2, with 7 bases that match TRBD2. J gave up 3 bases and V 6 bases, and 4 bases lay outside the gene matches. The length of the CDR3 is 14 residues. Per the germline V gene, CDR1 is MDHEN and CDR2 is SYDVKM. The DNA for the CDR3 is TGTGCCAGCAGGGGGGGGACCTACACCGGGGAGCTGTTTTTT. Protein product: CASRGGTYTGELFF. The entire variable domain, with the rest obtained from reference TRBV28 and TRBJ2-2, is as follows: DVKVTQSSRYLVKRTGEKVFLECVQDMDHENMFWYRQDPGLGLRLIYFSYDVKMKEKGDIPEGYSVSREKKERFSLILESASTNQTSMYLCASRGGTYTGELFFGEGSRLTVL.

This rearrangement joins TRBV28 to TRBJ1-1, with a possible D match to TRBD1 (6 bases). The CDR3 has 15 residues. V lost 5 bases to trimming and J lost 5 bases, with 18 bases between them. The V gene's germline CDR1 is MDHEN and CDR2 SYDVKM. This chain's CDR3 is CASSPARGGGTEAFF. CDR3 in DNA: TGTGCCAGCAGTCCCGCCAGGGGCGGAGGTACTGAAGCTTTCTTT.